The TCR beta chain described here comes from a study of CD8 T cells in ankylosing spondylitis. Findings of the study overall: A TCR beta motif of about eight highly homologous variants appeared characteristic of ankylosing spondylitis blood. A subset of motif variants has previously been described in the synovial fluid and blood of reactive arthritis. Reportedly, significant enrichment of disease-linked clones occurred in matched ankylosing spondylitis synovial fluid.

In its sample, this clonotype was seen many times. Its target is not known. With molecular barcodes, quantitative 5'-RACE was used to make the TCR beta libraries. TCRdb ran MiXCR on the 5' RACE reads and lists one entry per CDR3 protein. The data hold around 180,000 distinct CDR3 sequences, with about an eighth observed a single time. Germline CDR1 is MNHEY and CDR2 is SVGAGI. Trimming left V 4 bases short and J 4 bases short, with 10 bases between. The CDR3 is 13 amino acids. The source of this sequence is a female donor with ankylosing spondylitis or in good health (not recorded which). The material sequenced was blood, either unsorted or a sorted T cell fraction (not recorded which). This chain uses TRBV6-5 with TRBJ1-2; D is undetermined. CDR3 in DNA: TGTGCCAGCAGTTTTTCCGAGTTCTATGGCTACACCTTC. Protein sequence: CASSFSEFYGYTF.